The 15 T cell receptor beta chains given below trace back to one sample, sequenced in a study of shared clonotypes between healthy human individuals. The protocol was immunoSEQ multiplex PCR, while the TCRdb copy is restricted to in-frame clones and leaves out a portion. The sample carries over 2,000,000 clones, around 95% recorded once. Naive CD8 cells lacked CD45RO and underwent positive selection for CCR7, leaving out terminally differentiated effector memory CD45RA+ cells. The sample consisted of naive CD8+ T cells from PBMCs. The source of these receptors is a man aged 18-30 years in good health. Some clones in this sample may be carry-over from other donors' samples.

The chain combines TRBV11-3 with TRBJ2-3, with 14 bases that match TRBD2. This CDR3 is 19 amino acids long. CDR1 SGHNT and CDR2 YENEEA come from the germline V gene. Losses at the gene ends were 4 bases for V and 4 bases for J; bases not matched to a gene: 13. The CDR3 sequence: CASSSRLAGGPMSADTQYF. The CDR3 nucleotides read TGTGCCAGCAGCTCAAGACTAGCGGGAGGGCCTATGTCCGCAGATACGCAGTATTTT.

This chain links TRBV6-1 with TRBJ1-1; no reliable D call. Trimming took off 2 bases at V and 1 base at J, with 8 bases between the two ends. CDR1 and CDR2 from the germline V gene are MNHNS and SASEGT. This CDR3 has 14 residues. CDR3 sequence (DNA): TGTGCCAGCAGTGAAAAGGGTCGGAACACTGAAGCTTTCTTT. Amino acid sequence: CASSEKGRNTEAFF.

For the CDR3, the DNA is TGTGCCAGCAGCCGCCGGGACAGGGGAGATACGCAGTATTTT. Protein sequence: CASSRRDRGDTQYF. This chain joins TRBV5-8 and TRBJ2-3, with 10 nucleotides matching TRBD1. This CDR3 is 14 amino acids long. Per the germline V gene, CDR1 is SGHTS and CDR2 is YDEGEE. V was pared by 4 bases and J by 5 bases, with 4 bases of the junction left unmatched.

The chain combines TRBV15 with TRBJ2-5; 9 positions agree with TRBD1. Germline V lookup: CDR1 LNHNV, CDR2 YYDKDF (reference sequence). Trimming removed 2 bases from V and 5 bases from J; junction bases left unmatched: 9. The CDR3 runs 16 residues. CDR3 bases: TGTGCCACCAGCAGACGTCCAACAGGGGGCACGGAGACCCAGTACTTC. Translation: CATSRRPTGGTETQYF.

A word on this clone: Different DNA sequences within this sample yield the same CDR3. DNA for the CDR3: TGTGCCAGCAGCTTGGGCCCGACGGCAACTAATGAAAAACTGTTTTTT. Its protein is CASSLGPTATNEKLFF. The chain links TRBV7-9 to TRBJ1-4; D remains unclear. This CDR3 region has 16 residues. With 3 bases removed from V and 0 bases from J, the gap between germline ends came to 11 bases. Germline values: CDR1 SEHNR, CDR2 FQNEAQ (reference sequence).

This clone was counted a single time. The chain links TRBV7-6 to TRBJ2-7, with D maybe TRBD2 (5 bases). CDR3 size: 13 residues. Between the trimmed V and J ends, which lost 5 bases and 6 bases, there was a span of 14 bases. Germline V gene sequence: CDR1 SGHVS, CDR2 FNYEAQ. The CDR3 here is CASSRTSLVEQYF. CDR3 nucleotide sequence: TGTGCCAGCAGCCGTACTAGTTTAGTCGAGCAGTACTTC.

The rearrangement links TRBV14 to TRBJ1-5, with D unclear. CDR1 and CDR2 (germline): SGHDN, FVKESK. Trimming took off 1 base at V and 5 bases at J, with 12 bases between the two ends. The CDR3 loop spans 15 amino acids. The CDR3 protein is CASSQGGRSDQPQHF. The CDR3 coding sequence is TGTGCCAGCAGCCAAGGGGGTCGGAGTGATCAGCCCCAGCATTTT.

The chain carries TRBV28 and TRBJ2-7; 10 bases line up with TRBD2. The junction had 14 bases not matched to a gene; V was cut back by 6 bases and J by 6 bases. The germline CDR1 and CDR2 sequences are MDHEN and SYDVKM. This CDR3 spans 16 amino acids. The CDR3 sequence: CASRELAGAPAGEQYF. CDR3 DNA sequence: TGTGCCAGCAGAGAGCTAGCGGGAGCCCCCGCGGGCGAGCAGTACTTC.

The chain recombines TRBV30 with TRBJ2-3, with D unresolved. The CDR3 is made up of 15 amino acids. Trimming pared 3 bases from V and 4 bases from J, leaving 17 bases between. CDR1 is GTSNPN and CDR2 is SVGIG in the germline V gene (reference sequence). The CDR3 reads CAWRKPASTPDTQYF. The CDR3 DNA sequence: TGTGCCTGGAGGAAACCCGCTAGTACCCCAGATACGCAGTATTTT.

V usage is TRBV7-2 and J usage is TRBJ1-1, with D tentatively TRBD1 (6 bases). This CDR3 is built from 15 residues. Germline loops: CDR1 SGHTA, CDR2 FQGNSA. V gave up 1 base and J gave up 4 bases, with 13 bases separating them. The CDR3 spells CASSLGQGWGTEAFF. DNA for the CDR3: TGTGCCAGCAGCTTAGGGCAGGGGTGGGGCACTGAAGCTTTCTTT.

The chain couples TRBV11-3 to TRBJ2-7, with a weak D call TRBD2 (5 bases). V dropped 5 bases and J dropped 7 bases, with 21 bases sitting between them. The germline V gene has CDR1 SGHNT and CDR2 YENEEA. This CDR3 has 15 amino acids. DNA for the CDR3: TGTGCCAGCAGCCAAGGTGACGATACGGAGGAGGAGCAGTACTTC. It specifies CASSQGDDTEEEQYF.

This CDR3 is CASSSGPNTEAFF. The CDR3 region has the DNA TGTGCCAGCAGCTCGGGACCGAACACTGAAGCTTTCTTT. V usage is TRBV7-6 and J usage is TRBJ1-1, with D tentatively TRBD1 (5 bases). The V gene's germline CDR1 is SGHVS and CDR2 FNYEAQ. The V end was cut by 4 bases, the J end by 1 base, with 7 bases between. The CDR3 spans 13 residues.

The genes are TRBV7-2 and TRBJ2-5; a possible D gene is TRBD2 (5 bases). This CDR3 is built from 17 residues. From germline, CDR1 is SGHTA and CDR2 FQGNSA. V shed 1 base and J shed 0 bases, with 15 bases lying between them. CDR3 sequence: CASSLVESGPYQETQYF. The CDR3, as DNA: TGTGCCAGCAGCTTAGTTGAAAGCGGACCGTACCAAGAGACCCAGTACTTC.

The chain links TRBV5-1 to TRBJ2-5; D uncertain. The V end lost 0 bases, the J end lost 4 bases, and 13 bases lay between the germline ends. The V gene's germline CDR1 is SGHRS and CDR2 YFSETQ. CDR3 size: 15 residues. CDR3 region: CASSLEVSGTETQYF. The CDR3 DNA sequence: TGCGCCAGCAGCTTGGAGGTCTCAGGCACAGAGACCCAGTACTTC.

As regards this clone: This CDR3 is also generated by other DNA sequences in the sample. The rearrangement links TRBV9 to TRBJ2-1, with D tentatively TRBD1 or TRBD2 (5 bases each). The ends were cut back, 0 bases at V and 6 bases at J, with 7 bases in the middle. The CDR3 covers 13 residues. Germline CDR1 reads SGDLS; CDR2 reads YYNGEE. CDR3 DNA sequence: TGTGCCAGCAGCGTAGGGGGGAGCAATGAGCAGTTCTTC. Protein: CASSVGGSNEQFF.